Shown below are 6 T cell receptor beta chains from a single sample sequenced in a study of technical replicates of blood from a few donors. The protocol was immunoSEQ multiplex PCR, while the TCRdb copy is restricted to in-frame clones and leaves out a portion. The repertoire holds about 97,000 clones, with 96% as singletons. Sequencing used T cells isolated from PBMCs. The receptors shown here come from a human donor in good health.

The rearrangement joins TRBV5-1 to TRBJ2-2; 11 bases align to TRBD2. The CDR3 length is 15 residues. The V gene's germline CDR1 is SGHRS and CDR2 YFSETQ. V trimming: 1 base; J trimming: 6 bases; junction bases outside the gene matches: 2. This chain's CDR3 is CASSLSLAGAGELFF. The CDR3 coding sequence is TGCGCCAGCAGCTTGTCACTAGCGGGGGCCGGGGAGCTGTTTTTT.

The chain joins TRBV2 to TRBJ2-1; tentatively, D is TRBD2 (6 bases). V lost 6 bases to trimming and J lost 6 bases, with 9 bases between them. Per the germline V gene, CDR1 is SNHLY and CDR2 is FYNNEI. CDR3 length: 12 residues. The CDR3 DNA is TGTGCCAGCAGCAAGGGACTCAATGAGCAGTTCTTC. Protein sequence: CASSKGLNEQFF.

The chain recombines TRBV4-1 with TRBJ2-7; D remains ambiguous. CDR3 length equals 13 residues. Trimming cost V 0 bases and J 5 bases, with 8 bases left between them. CDR1 and CDR2 (germline): MGHRA, YSYEKL. DNA for the CDR3: TGCGCCAGCAGCCAAGATCTTTTAGACGAGCAGTACTTC. Encoded protein: CASSQDLLDEQYF.

The CDR3 protein is CASSPFETGRETQHF. In DNA, the CDR3 is TGTGCCAGCTCACCGTTCGAGACAGGGAGAGAGACCCAGCATTTT. The chain couples TRBV18 to TRBJ1-5, with TRBD1 matching over 7 bases. This CDR3 is 15 amino acids long. CDR1 and CDR2 from the germline V gene are KGHSH and LQKENI. J lost 11 bases, V lost 3 bases, and 13 bases had no gene match.

The V and J genes are TRBV7-2 and TRBJ2-3, with TRBD2 identical over 11 bases. The CDR3 has 18 residues. In germline, CDR1 is SGHTA, CDR2 FQGNSA. With 1 base clipped from V and 0 bases from J, the junction kept 6 bases outside the gene matches. This chain's CDR3 is CASSLERLAGGSTDTQYF. In DNA form, the CDR3 reads TGTGCCAGCAGCTTAGAACGGTTAGCGGGGGGGAGCACAGATACGCAGTATTTT.

The chain couples TRBV28 to TRBJ2-7; 9 bases line up with TRBD1. Germline trimming cut 4 bases from V and 0 bases from J; bases unmatched to any gene: 4. The germline CDR1 and CDR2 sequences are MDHEN and SYDVKM. CDR3 length: 15 amino acids. Here the CDR3 reads CASSSQGAASYEQYF. In nucleotides, the CDR3 is TGTGCCAGCAGTTCACAGGGGGCAGCCTCCTACGAGCAGTACTTC.